The 9 T cell receptor beta chains below were found in one sample sequenced in a study of cytomegalovirus exposure and HLA in healthy donors. The primer mix had 60 Vbeta and 13 Jbeta primers. Clones were sequenced by immunoSEQ multiplex PCR, and TCRdb holds only the in-frame ones, with some missing. Seen here are 150,000 to 200,000 clones, 70% to 80% observed once, and the top ten hold around 1.6%. Specimen: PBMCs. Receptor source: a woman aged 50 to 60 in good health and CMV-seronegative.

The chain recombines TRBV10-3 with TRBJ1-2, with D unresolved. Trimming took off 1 base at V and 8 bases at J, with 8 bases between the two ends. Germline V gene data show CDR1 as ENHRY and CDR2 as SYGVKD. This CDR3 has 12 amino acids. This chain's CDR3 is CAISELGGGYTF. CDR3 bases: TGTGCCATCAGTGAGTTGGGAGGAGGCTACACCTTC.

The chain is built from TRBV19 and TRBJ2-1, with TRBD2 identical over 15 bases. CDR3 length: 20 residues. Germline CDR1 is LNHDA and CDR2 is SQIVND (reference sequence). J lost 0 bases, V lost 5 bases, and 11 bases had no gene match. CDR3 in amino acids: CASSPRPGLAGGSSYNEQFF. In DNA form, the CDR3 reads TGTGCCAGTAGTCCTAGACCGGGACTAGCGGGGGGAAGCTCCTACAATGAGCAGTTCTTC. The variable domain in full, with the rest retrieved from reference TRBV19 and TRBJ2-1, is DGGITQSPKYLFRKEGQNVTLSCEQNLNHDAMYWYRQDPGQGLRLIYYSQIVNDFQKGDIAEGYSVSREKKESFPLTVTSAQKNPTAFYLCASSPRPGLAGGSSYNEQFFGPGTRLTVL.

There are many counts of this clone. This chain links TRBV6-5 with TRBJ1-4; 7 nucleotides line up with TRBD1. V lost 0 bases to trimming and J lost 8 bases; unmatched junction nucleotides: 6. From germline, CDR1 is MNHEY and CDR2 SVGAGI. CDR3 length: 15 amino acids. CDR3 sequence reads: CASSYSRGLGEKLFF. The DNA of the CDR3 is TGTGCCAGCAGTTACTCGAGGGGGCTGGGGGAAAAACTGTTTTTT.

J is TRBJ2-7 and V is TRBV27; TRBD1 might be the D (5 bases). Germline values: CDR1 MNHEY, CDR2 SMNVEV (reference sequence). Trimming left V 2 bases short and J 2 bases short, with 13 bases between. The CDR3 is made up of 15 amino acids. The CDR3 DNA reads as TGTGCCAGCAGTTTAGTTTCAGGGCAGGCCTACGAGCAGTACTTC. As protein: CASSLVSGQAYEQYF.

The V and J genes are TRBV4-3 and TRBJ1-1; no clear D. The ends were cut back, 1 base at V and 4 bases at J, with 10 bases in the middle. The germline V gene encodes CDR1 LGHNA and CDR2 YSLEER. The CDR3 contains 14 residues. CDR3 loop: CASSQVSRSTEAFF. The CDR3 DNA follows: TGCGCCAGCAGCCAAGTTAGCCGGAGCACTGAAGCTTTCTTT.

Details on this clone: The same CDR3 is also encoded by other DNA sequences in this sample. This rearrangement joins TRBV5-1 to TRBJ2-5; 7 nucleotides align to TRBD1. The germline CDR1 and CDR2 sequences are SGHRS and YFSETQ. The CDR3 contains 14 residues. The trim removed 1 base at V and 2 bases at J, leaving 2 bases unmatched. For the CDR3, the DNA is TGCGCCAGCAGCTTGAGGGACAGTCAAGAGACCCAGTACTTC. Its translation: CASSLRDSQETQYF.

The rearrangement joins TRBV23-1 to TRBJ2-7, with 9 nucleotides matching TRBD1. TRBV23-1 is given ORF status, its function remaining uncertain. The V gene end was trimmed by 7 bases and the J gene end by 4 bases; junction bases not matched to a gene: 8. The CDR3 has 14 amino acids. The CDR3 here is CASMRTGEAYEQYF. DNA of the CDR3: TGCGCCAGCATGAGGACAGGGGAGGCGTACGAGCAGTACTTC.

The rearrangement joins TRBV27 to TRBJ1-2, with TRBD1 as a possible D gene (5 bases). The CDR3 has 14 residues. Germline CDR1 is MNHEY and CDR2 is SMNVEV (reference sequence). Trimming pared 6 bases from V and 4 bases from J, leaving 15 bases between. The CDR3 bases are TGTGCCAGCAGAGGCAAGGGGCGCAGCTATGGCTACACCTTC. It translates to CASRGKGRSYGYTF.

This clone came up a few times. The rearrangement joins TRBV5-1 to TRBJ1-2; 7 nucleotides agree with TRBD1. With 2 bases clipped from V and 3 bases from J, the junction kept 1 base outside the gene matches. The CDR3 spans 13 residues. Germline CDR1 SGHRS, CDR2 YFSETQ. This CDR3 is CASSFTGDYGYTF. CDR3 DNA sequence: TGCGCCAGCAGCTTCACAGGGGACTATGGCTACACCTTC.